These T cell receptor beta chains were read from a single sample in a study of T cell responses to AZD1222 COVID-19 vaccine. The table came from immunoSEQ multiplex PCR; TCRdb's copy has only in-frame clones and leaves some out. Of tens of thousands of clones in the sample, roughly four fifths were seen once. Sequencing used peripheral blood, obtained on day 0 of AZD1222 vaccination. Receptors were obtained from an adult in good health. The CDR3 runs from the conserved cysteine through the conserved F or W. The D gene is left open where the match is weak. Clone size is stated in some rows and not others, as once, few, many or a class when expanded.

d_call,clone_size,j_call,v_call,cdr3_nt,cdr3_aa
NA,NA,TRBJ1-2,TRBV30,TGTGCCTGGACCCCTTCCACCCAGGCGAAAGGCTACACCTTC,CAWTPSTQAKGYTF
NA,NA,TRBJ1-2,TRBV10-3,TGTGCCATCAGTGGGACAACGACTAACTATGGCTACACCTTC,CAISGTTTNYGYTF
NA,NA,TRBJ2-1,TRBV28,TGTGCCAGCAGTTTGGTAGGGGAGGATGAGCAGTTCTTC,CASSLVGEDEQFF
TRBD1,few,TRBJ1-2,TRBV4-1,TGCGCCAGCAGCCAGAGACAGGGGGCGATAGATGGCTACACCTTC,CASSQRQGAIDGYTF
NA,NA,TRBJ2-5,TRBV7-2,TGTGCCAGCAGCTTACTCGGAGGGCAAGAGACCCAGTACTTC,CASSLLGGQETQYF
NA,NA,TRBJ1-5,TRBV6-6,TGTGCCAGCAGTTACACGGTAAATCAGCCCCAGCATTTT,CASSYTVNQPQHF
TRBD2,NA,TRBJ2-4,TRBV7-2,TGTGCCAGCAGCTTAGTTCATCTAGCGGCCGGCCTAGCCAAAAACATTCAGTACTTC,CASSLVHLAAGLAKNIQYF
NA,NA,TRBJ1-2,TRBV25-1,TGTGCCAGCAGTGAATCAGGCACAGCCTATGGCTACACCTTC,CASSESGTAYGYTF
NA,NA,TRBJ1-6,TRBV10-3,TGTGCCATCAGTGCCGGGACCGACAATTCACCCCCCCACTTT,CAISAGTDNSPPHF
NA,once,TRBJ2-3,TRBV5-4,TGTGCCAGCAGCTTCGGGACTCAACGCACAGATACGCAGTATTTT,CASSFGTQRTDTQYF
TRBD1,NA,TRBJ1-3,TRBV4-3,TGCGCCAGCAGCCAAGGGACAGGGCCTGGAAACACCATATATTTT,CASSQGTGPGNTIYF
TRBD2,NA,TRBJ2-1,TRBV10-1,TGCGCCAGCAGTGAGGGGACTAGCATTGGGGATGAGCAGTTCTTC,CASSEGTSIGDEQFF
TRBD1,NA,TRBJ2-3,TRBV7-7,TGTGCCAGCAGCCGCCGGGACAGCCGGACAGATACGCAGTATTTT,CASSRRDSRTDTQYF
TRBD2,NA,TRBJ2-7,TRBV19,TGTGCCAGTAGTATAAGGACTAGCGGGGCAAACGAGCAGTACTTC,CASSIRTSGANEQYF
NA,few,TRBJ1-5,TRBV6-1,TGTGCCAGCGGAATTAATCAGCCCCAGCATTTT,CASGINQPQHF
TRBD1,once,TRBJ1-6,TRBV19,TGTGCCAGTAGTATTCGGGGGACAGGACCAAATTCACCCCTCCACTTT,CASSIRGTGPNSPLHF
NA,NA,TRBJ1-2,TRBV2,TGTGCCAGCAGTGATGGCCAAAGTTATGGCTACACCTTC,CASSDGQSYGYTF
TRBD1,NA,TRBJ2-7,TRBV11-2,TGTGCCAGCAGCTCAGGGACAGGGGGCTCGTACGAGCAGTACTTC,CASSSGTGGSYEQYF
TRBD1,NA,TRBJ2-7,TRBV11-1,TGTGCCAGCAGCCAGGGACAGGGGGGTGCCTACGAGCAGTACTTC,CASSQGQGGAYEQYF
NA,NA,TRBJ2-7,TRBV4-3,TGCGCCAGCAGCCAAGATTGGGGGACCCTCTACGAGCAGTACTTC,CASSQDWGTLYEQYF
NA,NA,TRBJ2-5,TRBV5-6,TGTGCCAGCAGCTTGGTACAGCCCCAAGAGACCCAGTACTTC,CASSLVQPQETQYF
NA,NA,TRBJ1-1,TRBV5-8,TGTGCCAGCAGCTTGGAGGGACTGGGCACTGAAGCTTTCTTT,CASSLEGLGTEAFF
TRBD1,NA,TRBJ2-5,TRBV18,TGTGCCAGCTCACTTAACTCTCCCGGGACAGGGAGTTGGGAGACCCAGTACTTC,CASSLNSPGTGSWETQYF
NA,once,TRBJ1-5,TRBV10-1,TGCGCCAGCAGGGCCTGTGAGGGATTCAATCAGCCCCAGCATTTT,CASRACEGFNQPQHF
NA,NA,TRBJ2-7,TRBV12-3/TRBV12-4,TGTGCCAGCAGTTCCGCAGGGCCCTACGAGCAGTACTTC,CASSSAGPYEQYF
NA,NA,TRBJ2-5,TRBV10-3,TGTGCCATCAGTGAGACAAGTCCCACGGAGACCCAGTACTTC,CAISETSPTETQYF
NA,once,TRBJ1-1,TRBV13,TGTGCCAGCAGCTTAGCCCAAGAATACATGAACACTGAAGCTTTCTTT,CASSLAQEYMNTEAFF
NA,NA,TRBJ1-2,TRBV7-6,TGTGCCAGCAGCTCTCTGGGGCAGGGCGACGGCTACACCTTC,CASSSLGQGDGYTF
NA,NA,TRBJ1-2,TRBV4-2,TGTGCCAGCAGCCAAGACAGGACGGGGCATGGCTACACCTTC,CASSQDRTGHGYTF
NA,few,TRBJ2-7,TRBV18,TGTGCCAGCTCACCACTCGGCAGGGAGGAATCCTACGAGCAGTACTTC,CASSPLGREESYEQYF
NA,NA,TRBJ2-1,TRBV28,TGTGCCAGCACCTTACCGACAGGTGCCTACAATGAGCAGTTCTTC,CASTLPTGAYNEQFF
NA,NA,TRBJ2-2,TRBV14,TGTGCCAGCAGCCAGGGACCGCTAGATACCGGGGAGCTGTTTTTT,CASSQGPLDTGELFF
TRBD1,NA,TRBJ2-1,TRBV5-1,TGCGCCAGCAGCCCCGGGACAGGAAGGAATGAGCAGTTCTTC,CASSPGTGRNEQFF
NA,NA,TRBJ2-2,TRBV2,TGTGCCAGCGGTGGGACGGGGAACACCGGGGAGCTGTTTTTT,CASGGTGNTGELFF
TRBD1,few,TRBJ1-2,TRBV4-3,TGCGCCAGCAGCCAAGATAGAAACAGGGGAAACTATGGCTACACCTTC,CASSQDRNRGNYGYTF
TRBD1,NA,TRBJ2-7,TRBV6-1,TGTGCCAGCAGTGAAATGATGGGACAGATCTCCTACGAGCAGTACTTC,CASSEMMGQISYEQYF
NA,few,TRBJ1-3,TRBV5-1,TGCGCCAGCAGCTTGGACGGCGCCATCTCTGGAAACACCATATATTTT,CASSLDGAISGNTIYF
NA,NA,TRBJ2-3,TRBV7-9,TGTGCCAGCAGCTTAGGGACTAAAAAAACTACAGATACGCAGTATTTT,CASSLGTKKTTDTQYF
TRBD2,once,TRBJ2-2,TRBV7-6,TGTGCCAGCAGCTTAAGGACCTCTATCGGGGGGGCCTCCGGGGAGCTGTTTTTT,CASSLRTSIGGASGELFF
NA,NA,TRBJ2-7,TRBV2,TGTGCCAGCAGTGAATCAGTCCTCACCTACGAGCAGTACTTC,CASSESVLTYEQYF
NA,NA,TRBJ2-4,TRBV30,TGTGCCTGGGATAGAAACCGGGACGCCAAAAACATTCAGTACTTC,CAWDRNRDAKNIQYF
NA,once,TRBJ2-2,TRBV4-1,TGCGCCAGCAGTCAGACTAGAAACACCGGGGAGCTGTTTTTT,CASSQTRNTGELFF
TRBD2,NA,TRBJ2-7,TRBV4-2,TGTGCCAGCAGCCAAGAAGCGGGAGGAATCCACGAGCAGTACTTC,CASSQEAGGIHEQYF
TRBD1,NA,TRBJ1-4,TRBV25-1,TGTGCCAGCAGTGTCCGGGACAGGGCAAATGAAAAACTGTTTTTT,CASSVRDRANEKLFF
NA,NA,TRBJ2-3,TRBV7-2,TGTGCCAGCAGCTCCCCCCGGGCTCTGGATACGCAGTATTTT,CASSSPRALDTQYF
NA,NA,TRBJ2-6,TRBV5-1,TGCGCCAGCAGCTTGGGGGCAGCCTCTGGGGCCAACGTCCTGACTTTC,CASSLGAASGANVLTF
TRBD1,few,TRBJ1-6,TRBV15,TGTGCCACCAGCAGAGTCCCGACAGGGGAAGTGTCACCCCTCCACTTT,CATSRVPTGEVSPLHF
NA,NA,TRBJ1-6,TRBV11-3,TGTGCCAGCAGCTTCGGGTCGGATTCACCCCTCCACTTT,CASSFGSDSPLHF
NA,NA,TRBJ2-3,TRBV4-1,TGCGCCAGCAGCCAAGAGTCTAGCACAGATACGCAGTATTTT,CASSQESSTDTQYF